The 19 T cell receptor beta chains presented below share a single source sample, sequenced in a study of CD8 T cells in ankylosing spondylitis. Their antigen targets remain unknown. TCRdb reprocessed the 5' RACE reads via MiXCR and lists one record per CDR3 protein. The repertoire holds 450,000 to 550,000 distinct CDR3 sequences, roughly 5% seen once, with around 3.6% in the top ten. Overall study results and limits: What appeared characteristic of ankylosing spondylitis blood was a TCR beta motif of eight or nine highly homologous variants.

Source material: blood, either unsorted or a sorted T cell fraction (not recorded which). These receptors originate from a male donor with ankylosing spondylitis.

At least ten counts were recorded for this clonotype. The rearrangement joins TRBV15 to TRBJ2-3; 7 bases agree with TRBD2. The V gene end was trimmed by 3 bases and the J gene end by 4 bases; junction bases not matched to a gene: 10. The CDR3 runs 16 residues. CDR1 is LNHNV, CDR2 YYDKDF, per germline (reference sequence). CDR3 DNA: TGTGCCACCAGCAGTCCATCGGGGGGTTGGGCAGATACGCAGTATTTT. Protein sequence: CATSSPSGGWADTQYF.

The rearrangement uses TRBV7-2 and TRBJ1-1; D call uncertain. Trimming cost V 5 bases and J 3 bases, with 10 bases left between them. Germline values: CDR1 SGHTA, CDR2 FQGNSA. The CDR3 loop spans 13 amino acids. CDR3 in amino acids: CASSRDAHTEAFF. As DNA, the CDR3 is TGTGCCAGCAGCCGCGACGCCCACACTGAAGCTTTCTTT.

This clonotype was recorded a few times. The chain recombines TRBV12-2 with TRBJ2-5; the table assigns TRBD1, which was not confirmed against the DNA. TRBV12-2 is designated a pseudogene. CDR3 length: 16 amino acids. The CDR3: CASRHSGGQIQETQYF. DNA of the CDR3: TGTGCAAGTCGCCATAGCGGGGGCCAGATCCAAGAGACCCAGTACTTC.

This clonotype was detected many times. The rearrangement links TRBV4-3 to TRBJ2-4; TRBD2 agrees at 10 bases. V lost 4 bases to trimming and J lost 5 bases; unmatched junction nucleotides: 8. This CDR3 comprises 16 residues. Per germline, CDR1 LGHNA and CDR2 YSLEER. CDR3 sequence: CASSRLFGTSENIQYF. The CDR3 bases are TGCGCCAGCAGCCGCCTATTCGGGACTAGCGAAAACATTCAGTACTTC.

The chain employs TRBV11-2 and TRBJ1-2, with D possibly TRBD1 on 6 matching bases. Trimming took off 1 base at V and 8 bases at J, with 20 bases between the two ends. The CDR3 has 16 residues. Germline V gene lookup returns CDR1 SGHAT and CDR2 FQNNGV. The chain's CDR3 is CASSLGPGANIEGYTF. DNA for the CDR3: TGTGCCAGCAGCTTAGGTCCGGGGGCAAATATTGAGGGCTACACCTTC. The whole variable domain, filled in from reference TRBV11-2 and TRBJ1-2, reads EAGVAQSPRYKIIEKRQSVAFWCNPISGHATLYWYQQILGQGPKLLIQFQNNGVVDDSQLPKDRFSAERLKGVDSTLKIQPAKLEDSAVYLCASSLGPGANIEGYTFGSGTRLTVV.

This clonotype has ten or more counts. The chain uses TRBV12-3 or TRBV12-4 and TRBJ2-1; D is uncertain. The CDR3 has 16 amino acids. Between the trimmed V and J ends, which lost 3 bases and 0 bases, there was a span of 12 bases. The CDR3 nucleotides are TGTGCCAGCAGTTTTTCTGGGCTAAGCTCCTACAATGAGCAGTTCTTC. Protein: CASSFSGLSSYNEQFF.

The table lists this clonotype with many counts. This rearrangement joins TRBV7-9 to TRBJ2-7, with D perhaps matching TRBD2 (6 bases). In germline, CDR1 is SEHNR, CDR2 FQNEAQ (reference sequence). The CDR3 is made up of 15 amino acids. Trimming shortened V by 0 bases and J by 5 bases, and 14 bases separated the two germline ends. The CDR3 sequence is CASSLALRRGNEQYF. CDR3 sequence (DNA): TGTGCCAGCAGCTTAGCGCTTCGGAGGGGAAACGAGCAGTACTTC. Complete variable domain (other parts from reference TRBV7-9 and TRBJ2-7): DTGVSQNPRHKITKRGQNVTFRCDPISEHNRLYWYRQTLGQGPEFLTYFQNEAQLEKSRLLSDRFSAERPKGSFSTLEIQRTEQGDSAMYLCASSLALRRGNEQYFGPGTRLTVT.

The sample holds many counts of this clonotype. The chain recombines TRBV7-2 with TRBJ2-2, with 12 bases lining up with TRBD2. Germline loops: CDR1 SGHTA, CDR2 FQGNSA. This CDR3 region has 16 residues. The junction had 6 bases not matched to a gene; V was cut back by 5 bases and J by 5 bases. CDR3 nucleotides: TGTGCCAGCAGCCCACCCGGGACTAGCGGGACCGGGGAGCTGTTTTTT. Its protein is CASSPPGTSGTGELFF.

Note on this clonotype: A much larger clonotype is one base distant, so this may be a read error. The V call is TRBV14, the J call TRBJ2-1; 11 bases fit TRBD2. CDR1 and CDR2 from the germline V gene are SGHDN and FVKESK. Unmatched junction bases numbered 9, after V lost 3 bases and J lost 5 bases. This CDR3 spans 17 amino acids. CDR3 nucleotides: TGTGCCAGCAGCCACAAACCGGGACTAGCGGCAAACAATGAGCAGTTCTTC. It translates to CASSHKPGLAANNEQFF.

This clonotype showed up many times. The rearrangement uses TRBV7-3 and TRBJ1-2; 10 nucleotides agree with TRBD1. V lost 6 bases and J lost 0; bases outside the gene matches: 16. The CDR3 totals 19 residues. Germline V gives CDR1 SGHTA, CDR2 FQGTGA. Written as DNA, the CDR3 is TGTGCCAGCAGATTGTCCGGGACAGGGGCCGACCTAGCTAACTATGGCTACACCTTC. This gives the protein CASRLSGTGADLANYGYTF.

This clonotype has at least ten counts. V usage is TRBV4-1 and J usage is TRBJ2-2, with 9 positions matching TRBD1. This CDR3 comprises 15 residues. Per germline, CDR1 MGHRA and CDR2 YSYEKL. V trimming: 4 bases; J trimming: 9 bases; junction bases outside the gene matches: 9. CDR3 region: CASSPRTGAARELFF. The CDR3 nucleotides are TGCGCCAGCAGCCCCCGGACAGGGGCTGCCAGGGAGCTGTTTTTT.

This clonotype showed up many times. This chain links TRBV12-3 or TRBV12-4 with TRBJ2-5; D call uncertain. The CDR3 consists of 12 residues. V shed 8 bases and J shed 5 bases, with 12 bases lying between them. The CDR3 nucleotides are TGTGCCAGCGCGATAGTGGGTGAGACCCAGTACTTC. It translates to CASAIVGETQYF.

The sample holds many counts of this clonotype. The chain has TRBV27 and TRBJ1-2; D call uncertain. Germline V gene lookup returns CDR1 MNHEY and CDR2 SMNVEV (reference sequence). The ends were cut back, 5 bases at V and 4 bases at J, with 11 bases in the middle. The CDR3 is 13 residues long. CDR3 DNA: TGTGCCAGCAGTCCCCGGTCGGGCTATGGCTACACCTTC. Amino acid sequence: CASSPRSGYGYTF.

There are many counts of this clonotype. The rearrangement joins TRBV11-2 to TRBJ2-3, with TRBD1 matching over 11 bases. V shed 8 bases and J 4 bases; nucleotides not matched to a gene: 8. CDR3 size: 15 residues. Germline CDR1 and CDR2: SGHAT and FQNNGV. The CDR3 reads CASRRTGGTADTQYF. The CDR3 nucleotides are TGTGCCAGCCGCCGGACAGGGGGCACCGCAGATACGCAGTATTTT.

This clonotype was counted at least ten times. CDR3 DNA sequence: TGTGCCAGCAGCTTACAACAGGGGGACTATGGCTACACCTTC. Amino acids: CASSLQQGDYGYTF. This chain uses TRBV7-9 with TRBJ1-2; 8 bases fit TRBD1. The CDR3 covers 14 residues. With V trimmed by 2 bases and J by 3 bases, 2 bases remained unmatched. Germline loops: CDR1 SEHNR, CDR2 FQNEAQ (reference sequence).

Ten or more counts support this clonotype. The chain is built from TRBV4-1 and TRBJ1-2, with a possible D match to TRBD1 (6 bases). Germline CDR1 reads MGHRA; CDR2 reads YSYEKL. V lost 0 bases to trimming and J lost 3 bases, with 11 bases between them. The length of the CDR3 is 15 residues. This CDR3 is CASSQDLNRDYGYTF. DNA of the CDR3: TGCGCCAGCAGCCAAGATCTCAACAGGGACTATGGCTACACCTTC.

V and J are TRBV4-3 and TRBJ2-3; 10 positions agree with TRBD2. The length of the CDR3 is 16 residues. The germline CDR1 and CDR2 sequences are LGHNA and YSLEER. V lost 2 bases and J lost 6; bases outside the gene matches: 8. The CDR3, as DNA: TGCGCCAGCAGCCAATCGGCTAGCGGGAGCGTGGATACGCAGTATTTT. Encoded protein: CASSQSASGSVDTQYF.

This clonotype has a count of ten or more. The genes are TRBV4-1 and TRBJ2-1; 9 bases are shared with TRBD2. Germline CDR1 is MGHRA and CDR2 is YSYEKL. V gave up 0 bases and J gave up 15 bases; unmatched junction bases: 15. The CDR3 sequence is 16 residues long. CDR3 residues: CASSQDMRLAAMWLFF. DNA of the CDR3: TGCGCCAGCAGCCAAGATATGAGACTAGCGGCGATGTGGTTGTTCTTC.

This clonotype occurred many times. The V call is TRBV7-9, the J call TRBJ1-1; D not certain. The CDR3 has 12 amino acids. From germline, CDR1 is SEHNR and CDR2 FQNEAQ (reference sequence). The germline V and J ends were trimmed by 2 bases and 7 bases, with 8 bases remaining between them. The CDR3 nucleotides are TGTGCCAGCAGCTTATGGCAGATTGAAGCTTTCTTT. It specifies CASSLWQIEAFF. Full variable domain (remainder filled in from reference TRBV7-9 and TRBJ1-1): DTGVSQNPRHKITKRGQNVTFRCDPISEHNRLYWYRQTLGQGPEFLTYFQNEAQLEKSRLLSDRFSAERPKGSFSTLEIQRTEQGDSAMYLCASSLWQIEAFFGQGTRLTVV.